This entry is about one T cell receptor beta chain. This CDR3 comprises 15 residues. Germline lookup yields CDR1 MNHEY and CDR2 SVGAGI. Trimming took off 6 bases at V and 1 base at J, with 15 bases between the two ends. This specimen belongs to a study of blood T cell repertoires in COVID-19. Enrollees, roughly 18 to 90 years old, lived in about two dozen US areas. In Cohort 3, a recovered donor had either two negative PCRs, clearance, or symptom resolution. Profiled with immunoSEQ multiplex PCR; TCRdb holds only in-frame clones, not every one. Among some 320,000 clones listed, more than 90% were seen once.

The receptor was isolated from a man aged 60-69 years who had recovered from COVID-19. The V gene is TRBV6-5, the J gene TRBJ1-1; TRBD1 is a possible D gene (6 bases). Sequencing was performed on PBMCs or T cells enriched from blood (not recorded which). The CDR3 DNA reads as TGTGCCAGCAGCAGAACAGGGCGGGCGAACACTGAAGCTTTCTTT. As protein: CASSRTGRANTEAFF.